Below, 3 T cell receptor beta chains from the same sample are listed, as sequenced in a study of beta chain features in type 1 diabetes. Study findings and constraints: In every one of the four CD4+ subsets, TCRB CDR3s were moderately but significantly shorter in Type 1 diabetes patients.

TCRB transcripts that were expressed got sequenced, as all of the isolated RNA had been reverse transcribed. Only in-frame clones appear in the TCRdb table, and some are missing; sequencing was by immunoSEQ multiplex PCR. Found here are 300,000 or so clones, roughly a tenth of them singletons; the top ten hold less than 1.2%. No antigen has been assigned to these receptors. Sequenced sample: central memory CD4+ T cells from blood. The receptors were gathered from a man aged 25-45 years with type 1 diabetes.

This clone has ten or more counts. CDR3 bases: TGCGCCAGCAGTGAATCCAACTCTGGAAACACCATATATTTT. Translated: CASSESNSGNTIYF. The rearrangement uses TRBV10-1 and TRBJ1-3; no definite D call. CDR1 is WNHNN and CDR2 is SYGVQD in the germline V gene (reference sequence). This CDR3 has 14 residues. Between the trimmed V and J ends, which lost 3 bases and 0 bases, there was a span of 6 bases.

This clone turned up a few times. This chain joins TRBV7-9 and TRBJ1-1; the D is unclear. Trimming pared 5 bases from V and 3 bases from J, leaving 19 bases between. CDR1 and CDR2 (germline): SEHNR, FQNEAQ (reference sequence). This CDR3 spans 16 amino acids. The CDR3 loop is CASSERSGRADTEAFF. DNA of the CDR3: TGTGCCAGCAGCGAGAGAAGTGGACGGGCGGACACTGAAGCTTTCTTT.

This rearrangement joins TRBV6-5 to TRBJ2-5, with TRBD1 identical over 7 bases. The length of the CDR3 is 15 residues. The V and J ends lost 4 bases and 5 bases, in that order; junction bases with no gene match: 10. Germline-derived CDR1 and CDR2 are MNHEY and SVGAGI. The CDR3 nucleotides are TGTGCCAGCAGTTCTAGGGGAAGCAGGGGGGAGACCCAGTACTTC. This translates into CASSSRGSRGETQYF.